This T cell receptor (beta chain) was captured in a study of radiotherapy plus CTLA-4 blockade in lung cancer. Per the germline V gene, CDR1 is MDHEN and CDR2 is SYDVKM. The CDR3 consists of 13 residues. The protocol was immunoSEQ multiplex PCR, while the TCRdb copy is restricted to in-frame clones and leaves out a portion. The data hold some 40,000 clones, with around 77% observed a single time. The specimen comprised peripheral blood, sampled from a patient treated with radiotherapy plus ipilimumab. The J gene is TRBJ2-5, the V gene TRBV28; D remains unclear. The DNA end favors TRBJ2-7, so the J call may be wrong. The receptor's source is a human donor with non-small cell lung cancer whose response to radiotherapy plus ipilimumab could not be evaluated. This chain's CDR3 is CASSLFGGYEQYF. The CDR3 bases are TGTGCCAGCAGTTTATTCGGTGGTTACGAGCAGTACTTC.